The sequence of this TCR beta chain was determined in a study of T cell responses to AZD1222 COVID-19 vaccine. Study outcomes and limitations: Clonal diversity may have been underestimated, and the donors were mostly white British, with more females than males. Just a handful of AZD1222 recipients were seropositive at baseline.

This clone was found once. Its antigen is still unknown. Germline trimming cut 3 bases from V and 5 bases from J; bases unmatched to any gene: 10. This CDR3 spans 17 amino acids. CDR1 and CDR2 (germline): SGHTA, FQGNSA. The data were produced by immunoSEQ multiplex PCR, yet TCRdb's version contains in-frame clones alone and is incomplete. This sample has around 110,000 clones; 92% occur once, and the top ten carry 1.5% to 2%. The TCR was taken from an adult who received the AZD1222 COVID-19 vaccine. The sequencing used peripheral blood, collected 28 days after the second AZD1222 dose. V gene TRBV7-2 combines with J gene TRBJ2-3, with 11 nucleotides matching TRBD2. CDR3 sequence (DNA): TGTGCCAGCAGCTTGCTAGCGGGAGGCCTTACCGGAGATACGCAGTATTTT. This translates into CASSLLAGGLTGDTQYF.